Shown below are 2 T cell receptor beta chains from a single sample sequenced in a study of cytomegalovirus exposure and HLA in healthy donors. This PCR relied on a set of 60 Vbeta primers and 13 Jbeta primers. The method was immunoSEQ multiplex PCR; TCRdb's version includes in-frame clones alone and lacks a portion of them. The sample consists of 90,000 to 100,000 clones, roughly 80% of them appearing once. Specimen: PBMCs. The receptor source for this set is a woman aged 60 to 75 in good health and CMV-seronegative.

The table lists this clone with a few counts. CDR3 loop: CASSLSVNTEAFF. The CDR3 DNA sequence: TGTGCCAGCAGTTTATCGGTGAACACTGAAGCTTTCTTT. The chain links TRBV28 to TRBJ1-1; D unclear. Germline V gene data show CDR1 as MDHEN and CDR2 as SYDVKM. V was cut by 1 base and J by 0 bases, with 3 bases left in between. This CDR3 region has 13 residues.

The J gene is TRBJ2-7, the V gene TRBV11-2; 9 bases are shared with TRBD1. After removal of 10 bases from V and 3 bases from J, the junction contained 10 bases not matched to a gene. The CDR3 covers 14 residues. Germline loops: CDR1 SGHAT, CDR2 FQNNGV. The CDR3, as DNA: TGTGCCACCTCACCGGACAGGGGTCGCTACGAGCAGTACTTC. Translated: CATSPDRGRYEQYF.